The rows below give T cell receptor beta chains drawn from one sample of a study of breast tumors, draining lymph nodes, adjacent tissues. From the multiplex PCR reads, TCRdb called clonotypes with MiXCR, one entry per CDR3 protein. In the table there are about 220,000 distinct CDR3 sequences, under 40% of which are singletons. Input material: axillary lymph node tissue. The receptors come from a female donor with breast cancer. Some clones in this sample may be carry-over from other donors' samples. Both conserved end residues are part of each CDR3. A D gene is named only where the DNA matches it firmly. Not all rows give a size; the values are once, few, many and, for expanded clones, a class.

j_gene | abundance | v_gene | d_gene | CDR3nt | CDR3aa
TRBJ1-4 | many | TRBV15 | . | TGTGCCACCAGCAGACCCCCAGGGGTAGATGAAAAACTGTTTTTT | CATSRPPGVDEKLFF
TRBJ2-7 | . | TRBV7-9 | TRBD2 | TGTGCCAGCAGCTTAGTGGGAGGGCCAGGCGAGCAGTACTTC | CASSLVGGPGEQYF
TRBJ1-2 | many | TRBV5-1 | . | TGCGCCAGCAGTGTGATTGCAGGGGACTATGGCTACACCTTC | CASSVIAGDYGYTF
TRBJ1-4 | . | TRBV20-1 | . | TGCAGTGCTAGAGATTCGCGTAGACTAGCGGGAGGGCCTAGGGAAAAACTGTTTTTT | CSARDSRRLAGGPREKLFF
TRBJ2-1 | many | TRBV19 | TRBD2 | TGTGCCAGTAGTATAGATGGGCCCGGGGGGACCTACAATGAGCAGTTCTTC | CASSIDGPGGTYNEQFF
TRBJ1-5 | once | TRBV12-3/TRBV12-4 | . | TGTGCCAGCACCGTGAGGGGGAGCAATCAGCCCCAGCATTTT | CASTVRGSNQPQHF
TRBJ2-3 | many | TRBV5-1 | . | TGCGCCAGCAGCTTGCGGGAGATACGCACAGATACGCAGTATTTT | CASSLREIRTDTQYF
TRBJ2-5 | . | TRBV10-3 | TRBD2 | TGTGCCATCGAGGCCGGGACTAGCACCTTCCAAGAGACCCAGTACTTC | CAIEAGTSTFQETQYF
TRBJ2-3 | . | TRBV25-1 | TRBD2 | TGTGCCAGCAGTGAATCCCTAGCGGGAGGGCCGCGCACAGATACGCAGTATTTT | CASSESLAGGPRTDTQYF
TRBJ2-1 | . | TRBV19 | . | TGTGCCAGTAGTATCCAGGGAACCGGGGTCTTC | CASSIQGTGVF
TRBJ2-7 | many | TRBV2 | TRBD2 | TGTGCCAGCAGTGCGTCGGGAGGACACTACGAGCAGTACTTC | CASSASGGHYEQYF
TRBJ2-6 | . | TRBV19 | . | TGTGCCAGTAGTACCATAAGGGCCAACGTCCTGACTTTC | CASSTIRANVLTF
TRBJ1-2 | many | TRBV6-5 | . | TGTGCCAGCAGCCCTGGACAGTTGTATGGCTACACCTTC | CASSPGQLYGYTF
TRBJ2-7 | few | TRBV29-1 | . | TGCAGCGTTGTCGAACAGGCCAACTCCTACGAGCAGTACTTC | CSVVEQANSYEQYF
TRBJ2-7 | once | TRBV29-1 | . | TGCAGCGTTGAAGATCAGTCGGTGCGCGAGCAGTACTTC | CSVEDQSVREQYF
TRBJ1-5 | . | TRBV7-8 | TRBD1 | TGTGCTAGAACTAAAGCAGGGGGCGCCGGTCAGCCCCAGCATTTT | CARTKAGGAGQPQHF
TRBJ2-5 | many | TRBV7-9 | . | TGTGCCAGCAGCAACTATGTAGGGGTAGTCGAGACCCAGTACTTC | CASSNYVGVVETQYF
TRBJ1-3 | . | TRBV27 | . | TGTGTCAGCAAGGGGAGCTCTGGAAACACCATATATTTT | CVSKGSSGNTIYF
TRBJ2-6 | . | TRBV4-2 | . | TGTGCCAGCAGCCAACCGAGCGGGGGGGCCAACGTCCTGACTTTC | CASSQPSGGANVLTF
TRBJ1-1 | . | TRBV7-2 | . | TGTGCCAGCAGAGTACAGGGGAACACTGAAGCTTTCTTT | CASRVQGNTEAFF
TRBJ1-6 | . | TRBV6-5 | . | TGTGCCAGCAGTACCGGGACGGGGGCCCTCCACTTT | CASSTGTGALHF
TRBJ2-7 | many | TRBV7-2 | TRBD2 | TGTGCCAGCAGTCGCTCCCTAAGCGGGAGTGGATCCTACGAGCAGTACTTC | CASSRSLSGSGSYEQYF
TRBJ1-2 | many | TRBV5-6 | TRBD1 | TGTGCCAGCAGCTTTGGCCAGGGGGGAGGCTACACCTTC | CASSFGQGGGYTF
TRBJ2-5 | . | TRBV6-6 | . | TGTGCCAGCAGCTACTTGCGGGGACAGCGGCCAGAGACCCAGTACTTC | CASSYLRGQRPETQYF
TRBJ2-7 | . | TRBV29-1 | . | TGCAGCGTTGAAGCGGGAGCCTTCTACGAGCAGTACTTC | CSVEAGAFYEQYF
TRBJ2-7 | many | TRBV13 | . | TGTGCCAGCAGCTTACGGGGACAAGCCTACGAGCAGTACTTC | CASSLRGQAYEQYF
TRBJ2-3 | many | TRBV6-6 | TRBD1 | TGTGCCAGCAGTCTAGGGGGCCTACTAGAAACAGATACGCAGTATTTT | CASSLGGLLETDTQYF
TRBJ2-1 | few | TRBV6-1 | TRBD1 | TGTGCCAGCAGTGCACAGGGGGCCCACAATGAGCAGTTCTTC | CASSAQGAHNEQFF
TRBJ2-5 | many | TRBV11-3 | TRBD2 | TGTGCCAGCAGCTCCCCTAGCGGCCAAGAGACCCAGTACTTC | CASSSPSGQETQYF
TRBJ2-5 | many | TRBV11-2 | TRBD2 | TGTGCCAGCAGCCCCAAGCGGGGAGAGACCCAGTACTTC | CASSPKRGETQYF
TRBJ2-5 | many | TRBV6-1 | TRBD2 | TGTGCCAGCAGTCGACTAGCGGGGGGGCGAGAGACCCAGTACTTC | CASSRLAGGRETQYF
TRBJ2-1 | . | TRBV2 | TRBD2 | TGTGCCAGCAGTAATTCCGGACTAGCGGGAGGCAGCTCCTACAATGAGCAGTTCTTC | CASSNSGLAGGSSYNEQFF
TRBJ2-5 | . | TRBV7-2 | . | TGTGCCAGCAGCCACGGTGGGGGGGCCGAGACCCAGTACTTC | CASSHGGGAETQYF
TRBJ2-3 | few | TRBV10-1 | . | TGCGCCAGCAGTGAGTTCGGGGCCGCAGATACGCAGTATTTT | CASSEFGAADTQYF
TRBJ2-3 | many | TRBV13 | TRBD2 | TGTGCCAGCAGCCCCCTACTCGGGACTAGCACAACTAGCACAGATACGCAGTATTTT | CASSPLLGTSTTSTDTQYF
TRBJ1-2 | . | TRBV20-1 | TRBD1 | TGCAGTGAAGGGACAGAGCCGCGCTACACCTTC | CSEGTEPRYTF
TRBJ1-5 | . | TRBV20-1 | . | TGCAGTGCTCCACGGGTGCTCAATCAGCCCCAGCATTTT | CSAPRVLNQPQHF
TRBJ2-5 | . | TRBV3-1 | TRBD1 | TGTGCCAGCAGCCAAGCCCTACAGGGGGCGATCCAAGAGACCCAGTACTTC | CASSQALQGAIQETQYF
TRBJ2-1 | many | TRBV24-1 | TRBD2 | TGTGCCACCAGCCCTAGCGGGGGGACCAATGAGCAGTTCTTC | CATSPSGGTNEQFF
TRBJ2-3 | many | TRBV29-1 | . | TGCAGCGTTGAAACGGCCGGTCCTCAATCCACAGATACGCAGTATTTT | CSVETAGPQSTDTQYF
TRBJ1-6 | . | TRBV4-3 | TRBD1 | TGCACCAGCAGCCCGACAGGGGCCTATAATTCACCCCTCCACTTT | CTSSPTGAYNSPLHF
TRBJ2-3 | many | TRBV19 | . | TGTGCCAGTAGTATAACTGGTGGAACCACAGATACGCAGTATTTT | CASSITGGTTDTQYF
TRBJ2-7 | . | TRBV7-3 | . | TGTGCCAGCAGCGTAACGGGCGGGATCGGAGAGACCCAGCACTTC | CASSVTGGIGETQHF
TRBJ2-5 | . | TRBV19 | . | TGTGCCAGTAGTATAGAAGGGAAGGGGACCCAGTACTTC | CASSIEGKGTQYF
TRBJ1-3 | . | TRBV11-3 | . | TGTGCCAGCAGCTTAGACCGAGGGGCTGGAAACACCATATATTTT | CASSLDRGAGNTIYF
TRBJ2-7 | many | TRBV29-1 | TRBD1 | TGCAGCGTTGAGACGGGGACAGGGGTATACGGGCAGTACTTC | CSVETGTGVYGQYF
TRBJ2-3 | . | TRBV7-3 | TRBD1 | TGTGCCAGCAGCTTAGGGCAGGGGGCAGTAGATACGCAGTATTTT | CASSLGQGAVDTQYF
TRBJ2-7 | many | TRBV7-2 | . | TGTGCCAGCAGGGTACTTTTGGGCATTGGGGAGCAGTACTTC | CASRVLLGIGEQYF